Below are 19 T cell receptor beta chains sequenced from a single sample in a study of regulatory T cells in long-lasting Graves disease. For TCR beta, libraries came from iRepertoire HTBI primers and Arm-PCR of CDR3 regions. TCRdb processed the multiplex PCR reads anew with MiXCR; each CDR3 protein has one entry. The table records roughly 560,000 distinct CDR3 sequences, around 13% of them present only once. Indicated time point: newly diagnosed GD, antithyroid drugs for less than 3 months. TCR sequences were obtained from RNA taken from PBMCs. This same sample was also taken into another study, of T cells in Graves' hyperthyroidism and ophthalmopathy.

The input for sequencing was peripheral blood mononuclear cells (PBMCs), taken at new diagnosis, from a patient treated with antithyroid drugs. All receptors come from a woman aged 25 to 39 with Graves disease.

This clonotype occurred many times. The V and J genes are TRBV6-1 and TRBJ2-1; 13 bases are a match to TRBD2. The CDR3 is made up of 14 amino acids. Per the germline V gene, CDR1 is MNHNS and CDR2 is SASEGT. With 7 bases clipped from V and 7 bases from J, the junction kept 4 bases outside the gene matches. CDR3 loop: CASTLTSGGNEQFF. For the CDR3, the DNA is TGTGCCAGCACTCTGACTAGCGGGGGGAATGAGCAGTTCTTC.

This clonotype was found many times. CDR3 sequence reads: CASSLTSSYNEQFF. CDR3 sequence (DNA): TGTGCCAGCAGCTTAACTAGCTCCTACAATGAGCAGTTCTTC. The chain couples TRBV7-2 to TRBJ2-1; D perhaps matches TRBD2 (5 bases). CDR1 and CDR2 (germline): SGHTA, FQGNSA. The CDR3 loop spans 14 amino acids. The ends were cut back, 2 bases at V and 0 bases at J, with 5 bases in the middle.

This clonotype was counted at least ten times. The rearrangement links TRBV11-3 to TRBJ2-5, with 10 bases aligning to TRBD2. V was clipped by 5 bases and J by 3 bases; unmatched bases: 15. CDR3 length: 18 residues. In germline, CDR1 is SGHNT, CDR2 YENEEA. CDR3 coding DNA: TGTGCCAGCAGCCCGTGGCTAGCGGGGGTAAATATTGAAGAGACCCAGTACTTC. This translates into CASSPWLAGVNIEETQYF.

This clonotype was seen many times. The chain links TRBV2 to TRBJ2-5; the D gene is possibly TRBD2 (7 bases). Germline V gives CDR1 SNHLY, CDR2 FYNNEI. The CDR3 runs 17 residues. V was clipped by 7 bases and J by 2 bases, with 23 bases between them. The CDR3 DNA is TGTGCCAGCACCCCCCCCGTTGGCAGGGGAGGGCAAGAGACCCAGTACTTC. It is translated as CASTPPVGRGGQETQYF. Supplemented by reference TRBV2 and TRBJ2-5, the full variable domain reads EPEVTQTPSHQVTQMGQEVILRCVPISNHLYFYWYRQILGQKVEFLVSFYNNEISEKSEIFDDQFSVERPDGSNFTLKIRSTKLEDSAMYFCASTPPVGRGGQETQYFGPGTRLLVL.

The chain couples TRBV28 to TRBJ1-1; tentatively, D is TRBD1 (5 bases). The CDR3 loop spans 13 amino acids. Between the trimmed V and J ends, which lost 4 bases and 4 bases, there was a span of 10 bases. Per germline, CDR1 MDHEN and CDR2 SYDVKM. The CDR3 sequence is CASSWGGATEAFF. The CDR3 bases are TGTGCCAGCAGTTGGGGGGGTGCCACTGAAGCTTTCTTT.

This clonotype occurred many times. J is TRBJ2-1 and V is TRBV2; TRBD2 aligns across 12 bases. After removal of 9 bases from V and 6 bases from J, the junction contained 18 bases not matched to a gene. CDR3 length: 18 residues. Germline V gives CDR1 SNHLY, CDR2 FYNNEI. The CDR3 sequence is CARGLLGTSGLGSNEQFF. Here the CDR3 DNA reads TGTGCCAGAGGTCTTCTCGGGACTAGCGGGTTAGGATCCAATGAGCAGTTCTTC.

The J gene is TRBJ1-5, the V gene TRBV10-3; 9 bases agree with TRBD1. CDR1 and CDR2 from the germline V gene are ENHRY and SYGVKD. This CDR3 is 17 amino acids long. With V trimmed by 5 bases and J by 4 bases, 12 bases remained unmatched. This CDR3 reads CAISSSGTGSTNQPQHF. The CDR3 DNA reads as TGTGCCATCAGTTCCTCCGGGACAGGGTCAACAAATCAGCCCCAGCATTTT.

This clonotype was picked up a small number of times. V and J are TRBV19 and TRBJ1-5; TRBD1 agrees at 10 bases. From germline, CDR1 is LNHDA and CDR2 SQIVND (reference sequence). This CDR3 contains 17 residues. V lost 0 bases to trimming and J lost 6 bases; unmatched junction nucleotides: 8. The CDR3 protein is CASSIDVRDRGPQPQHF. The CDR3 coding sequence is TGTGCCAGTAGTATAGATGTAAGGGACAGGGGTCCTCAGCCCCAGCATTTT.

This rearrangement joins TRBV10-2 to TRBJ1-6; D perhaps matches TRBD1 (6 bases). CDR1 WSHSY and CDR2 SAAADI come from the germline V gene. The CDR3 is 13 amino acids. The V end was cut by 8 bases, the J end by 4 bases, with 9 bases between. CDR3: CASSGQYNSPLHF. DNA of the CDR3: TGCGCCAGCTCCGGACAGTATAATTCACCCCTCCACTTT.

This clonotype has a count of ten or more. This rearrangement joins TRBV7-9 to TRBJ1-2; no clear D. The CDR3 totals 14 residues. V was shortened by 5 bases and J by 6 bases, with 16 bases between the two germline ends. Germline V CDR1 and CDR2: SEHNR, FQNEAQ (reference sequence). The CDR3 reads CASSPPVNSDGYTF. DNA of the CDR3: TGTGCCAGCAGCCCCCCCGTCAACTCGGATGGCTACACCTTC.

In this sample, this clonotype turned up many times. The rearrangement joins TRBV30 to TRBJ2-7; D is possibly TRBD1 or TRBD2 (5 bases each). The V end was cut by 1 base, the J end by 3 bases, with 13 bases between. The CDR3 extends over 14 amino acids. Germline V gene sequence: CDR1 GTSNPN, CDR2 SVGIG (reference sequence). The CDR3 here is CAWSGGTRDYEQYF. CDR3 coding DNA: TGTGCCTGGAGTGGAGGGACCCGCGACTACGAGCAGTACTTC.

The J gene is TRBJ2-2, the V gene TRBV24-1; TRBD1 matches at 8 bases. Germline CDR1 KGHDR, CDR2 SFDVKD. V lost 3 bases, J lost 5 bases, and 7 bases stayed unmatched. The CDR3 consists of 16 residues. The CDR3: CATSDVTGARTGELFF. For the CDR3, the DNA is TGTGCCACCAGTGATGTGACAGGGGCGAGGACCGGGGAGCTGTTTTTT.

At least ten counts were recorded for this clonotype. This chain connects TRBV7-9 to TRBJ1-2; a weak D match, TRBD1 (5 bases). Deletions cut 4 bases from V and 3 bases from J, with 15 bases between. The germline gives CDR1 SEHNR, CDR2 FQNEAQ (reference sequence). This CDR3 has 15 amino acids. CDR3 sequence (DNA): TGTGCCAGCAGCTCCCGGGACGGCATCGACTATGGCTACACCTTC. Translating it yields CASSSRDGIDYGYTF.

There are many counts of this clonotype. The chain uses TRBV7-9 and TRBJ2-2; TRBD1 agrees at 7 bases. V was clipped by 5 bases and J by 8 bases; unmatched bases: 8. The CDR3 loop spans 14 amino acids. CDR1 is SEHNR and CDR2 is FQNEAQ in the germline V gene (reference sequence). Here the CDR3 DNA reads TGTGCCAGCAGCCCGGACAGGCTGCAAGGGGAGCTGTTTTTT. This codes for CASSPDRLQGELFF.

V gene TRBV13 combines with J gene TRBJ2-2, with 10 bases lining up with TRBD1. CDR1 PRHDT and CDR2 FYEKMQ come from the germline V gene (reference sequence). CDR3 length: 16 residues. The ends lost 3 bases at V and 3 bases at J; junction bases unmatched: 4. This CDR3 is CASSLDRGKDTGELFF. The DNA of the CDR3 is TGTGCCAGCAGCTTGGACAGGGGGAAGGACACCGGGGAGCTGTTTTTT.

This clonotype was seen at least ten times. The chain combines TRBV28 with TRBJ2-7; 9 positions match TRBD2. The V and J ends lost 1 base and 2 bases, in that order; junction bases with no gene match: 6. Germline V gene data show CDR1 as MDHEN and CDR2 as SYDVKM. The length of the CDR3 is 16 residues. This chain's CDR3 is CASSLFGGRAPYEQYF. CDR3 sequence (DNA): TGTGCCAGCAGTTTATTCGGCGGGAGGGCCCCCTACGAGCAGTACTTC. Using reference TRBV28 and TRBJ2-7 for the parts outside the CDR3, the full variable domain is DVKVTQSSRYLVKRTGEKVFLECVQDMDHENMFWYRQDPGLGLRLIYFSYDVKMKEKGDIPEGYSVSREKKERFSLILESASTNQTSMYLCASSLFGGRAPYEQYFGPGTRLTVT.

This clonotype was seen ten or more times. The rearrangement uses TRBV30 and TRBJ2-7; 8 bases fit TRBD2. The CDR3 runs to 14 residues. V was pared by 4 bases and J by 7 bases, with 12 bases of the junction left unmatched. Looked up from germline, CDR1 is GTSNPN and CDR2 is SVGIG (reference sequence). CDR3 region: CAWTMGAGEGEQYF. The CDR3 coding sequence is TGTGCCTGGACCATGGGAGCGGGAGAGGGGGAGCAGTACTTC. The variable domain in full, completed from reference TRBV30 and TRBJ2-7, reads SQTIHQWPATLVQPVGSPLSLECTVEGTSNPNLYWYRQAAGRGLQLLFYSVGIGQISSEVPQNLSASRPQDRQFILSSKKLLLSDSGFYLCAWTMGAGEGEQYFGPGTRLTVT.

The table lists this clonotype with a few counts. V gene TRBV20-1 combines with J gene TRBJ2-1, with D possibly being TRBD1 or TRBD2 (5 bases each). This CDR3 has 13 residues. Germline V gives CDR1 DFQATT, CDR2 SNEGSKA (reference sequence). The ends were cut back, 2 bases at V and 4 bases at J, with 9 bases in the middle. This CDR3 is CSARRDQYNEQFF. In DNA form, the CDR3 reads TGCAGTGCTAGAAGGGACCAGTACAATGAGCAGTTCTTC.

This clonotype was picked up many times. The V and J genes are TRBV11-3 and TRBJ1-1; the D is unclear. The CDR3 is 14 amino acids. The V gene lost 5 bases and the J gene lost 1 base, with 11 bases spanning the gap. Per the germline V gene, CDR1 is SGHNT and CDR2 is YENEEA. In DNA, the CDR3 is TGTGCCAGCAGCCCCCAGATGGGGAACACTGAAGCTTTCTTT. Amino acids: CASSPQMGNTEAFF.